Listed below are T cell receptor beta chains from one sample, sequenced in a study of blood T cell repertoires in COVID-19. This table comes from immunoSEQ multiplex PCR, and its TCRdb copy is limited to in-frame clones, with some not included. The sample lists about 500,000 clones; about 90% were seen once. Specimen: PBMCs or T cells enriched from blood (not recorded which). Every receptor here comes from a woman between 18 and 30 years old who had recovered from COVID-19. Both conserved end residues are part of each CDR3. D genes are given only for firm matches. Only part of the rows carry a size: once, few, many, or a class if the clone is expanded.

cdr3_nt: TGCGCCAGCAGCCTATCGGGTAGCGCGGGAAACACCATATATTTT
cdr3_aa: CASSLSGSAGNTIYF
clone_size: .
d_call: .
v_call: TRBV5-1
j_call: TRBJ1-3

cdr3_nt: TGTGCCTGGAGTGTCGCACAAAATTCACCCCTCCACTTT
cdr3_aa: CAWSVAQNSPLHF
clone_size: .
d_call: .
v_call: TRBV30
j_call: TRBJ1-6

cdr3_nt: TGTGCCAGCAGTTTAGATTACAACTCCTACGAGCAGTACTTC
cdr3_aa: CASSLDYNSYEQYF
clone_size: .
d_call: .
v_call: TRBV28
j_call: TRBJ2-7

cdr3_nt: TGTGCCTGGATGGAAGAGGGCATAATCTTCATGAACACTGAAGCTTTCTTT
cdr3_aa: CAWMEEGIIFMNTEAFF
clone_size: .
d_call: .
v_call: TRBV30
j_call: TRBJ1-1

cdr3_nt: TGTGCCAGCAGCGTAGCGGGGGACGGGTCTGGAAACACCATATATTTT
cdr3_aa: CASSVAGDGSGNTIYF
clone_size: .
d_call: .
v_call: TRBV9
j_call: TRBJ1-3

cdr3_nt: TGCGCCAGCAGCTTCGACAACGCGAACACCGGGGAGCTGTTTTTT
cdr3_aa: CASSFDNANTGELFF
clone_size: .
d_call: .
v_call: TRBV5-1
j_call: TRBJ2-2

cdr3_nt: TGTGCCAGCGCACCGTCCTTGGGACAGGTGCGGTTC
cdr3_aa: CASAPSLGQVRF
clone_size: .
d_call: TRBD1
v_call: TRBV28
j_call: TRBJ2-4

cdr3_nt: TGTGCCAGCAGTTTATATATAAAGGTCCAGACTTATCAGCCCCAGCATTTT
cdr3_aa: CASSLYIKVQTYQPQHF
clone_size: .
d_call: .
v_call: TRBV28
j_call: TRBJ1-5

cdr3_nt: TGTGCCAGCACCCCCGGGTGGAGCGGCACTGAAGCTTTCTTT
cdr3_aa: CASTPGWSGTEAFF
clone_size: .
d_call: .
v_call: TRBV6-2/TRBV6-3
j_call: TRBJ1-1

cdr3_nt: TGTGCCAGCAGCCTCCGGGATAACACTGAAGCTTTCTTT
cdr3_aa: CASSLRDNTEAFF
clone_size: .
d_call: .
v_call: TRBV3-1/TRBV3-2
j_call: TRBJ1-1

cdr3_nt: TGTGCCAGCGGGCCGACAGGGGTCGGGGCCAACGTCCTGACTTTC
cdr3_aa: CASGPTGVGANVLTF
clone_size: .
d_call: TRBD1
v_call: TRBV7-9
j_call: TRBJ2-6

cdr3_nt: TGTGCCAGCAGCGAGGTCGTAGACACCATATATTTT
cdr3_aa: CASSEVVDTIYF
clone_size: .
d_call: .
v_call: TRBV2
j_call: TRBJ1-3

cdr3_nt: TGTGCCAGCAGTAGAGGAGGTTGGCAGCACCAGTACTTC
cdr3_aa: CASSRGGWQHQYF
clone_size: .
d_call: .
v_call: TRBV12-3/TRBV12-4
j_call: TRBJ2-7

cdr3_nt: TGCAGCGTTGAAATCATTCAGGATGGCTACACCTTC
cdr3_aa: CSVEIIQDGYTF
clone_size: .
d_call: .
v_call: TRBV29-1
j_call: TRBJ1-2

cdr3_nt: TGCGCCAGCAGCTTGGAGGGAGGGGATGAATCACCCCTCCACTTT
cdr3_aa: CASSLEGGDESPLHF
clone_size: few
d_call: .
v_call: TRBV5-1
j_call: TRBJ1-6

cdr3_nt: TGTGCCAGCAGCCCCGGACAGGCGGGGGGCTACACCTTC
cdr3_aa: CASSPGQAGGYTF
clone_size: .
d_call: TRBD1
v_call: TRBV5-4
j_call: TRBJ1-2

cdr3_nt: TGTGCCAGCAGCCCGGGGTCGACTAATGAAAAACTGTTTTTT
cdr3_aa: CASSPGSTNEKLFF
clone_size: few
d_call: .
v_call: TRBV7-2
j_call: TRBJ1-4

cdr3_nt: TGTGCCTGGAGGATGGGGCGGGGGGAAGAGACCCAGTACTTC
cdr3_aa: CAWRMGRGEETQYF
clone_size: .
d_call: TRBD2
v_call: TRBV30
j_call: TRBJ2-5

cdr3_nt: TGTGCCAGCAGCTTCCCGCGCGGGACTAGCGGACAAGAGACCCAGTACTTC
cdr3_aa: CASSFPRGTSGQETQYF
clone_size: .
d_call: TRBD2
v_call: TRBV11-2
j_call: TRBJ2-5

cdr3_nt: TGTGCCAGCAGCAAAGGGATGGACAGGGGCGCTGAAGCTTTCTTT
cdr3_aa: CASSKGMDRGAEAFF
clone_size: .
d_call: TRBD1
v_call: TRBV3-1/TRBV3-2
j_call: TRBJ1-1

cdr3_nt: TGTGCCAGCACTCCCGGCACAGATACGCAGTATTTT
cdr3_aa: CASTPGTDTQYF
clone_size: .
d_call: .
v_call: TRBV7-9
j_call: TRBJ2-3

cdr3_nt: TGTGCCAGCAGTTTTAAGGGGTCGTTGAACACTGAAGCTTTCTTT
cdr3_aa: CASSFKGSLNTEAFF
clone_size: .
d_call: .
v_call: TRBV27
j_call: TRBJ1-1

cdr3_nt: TGCGCCAGCAGCTTGGTTAGCAGGGTGAACACCGGGGAGCTGTTTTTT
cdr3_aa: CASSLVSRVNTGELFF
clone_size: .
d_call: .
v_call: TRBV5-1
j_call: TRBJ2-2

cdr3_nt: TGTGCCAGCAGTTTAGGGACCGGGGGTCGAGGCTACACCTTC
cdr3_aa: CASSLGTGGRGYTF
clone_size: few
d_call: .
v_call: TRBV28
j_call: TRBJ1-2

cdr3_nt: TGTGCCAGCAGCTTTGACCCGACTTCCTACGAGCAGTACTTC
cdr3_aa: CASSFDPTSYEQYF
clone_size: .
d_call: .
v_call: TRBV5-5
j_call: TRBJ2-7

cdr3_nt: TGTGCCAGCAGTTCCGGAGGGACAGGTTTTATGGGAGCAACTAATGAAAAACTGTTTTTT
cdr3_aa: CASSSGGTGFMGATNEKLFF
clone_size: .
d_call: TRBD1
v_call: TRBV28
j_call: TRBJ1-4